The 18 T cell receptor beta chains below were found in one sample sequenced in a study of cytomegalovirus exposure and HLA in healthy donors. Both 60 Vbeta primers and 13 Jbeta primers went into the PCR. Profiled with immunoSEQ multiplex PCR; TCRdb holds only in-frame clones, not every one. The sample lists about 140,000 clones, approximately 84% seen once, with roughly 9.7% in the top ten. The sequenced sample was PBMCs. Receptors were obtained from a woman aged 55-69 years in good health and CMV-seropositive.

This clone was seen a single time. The rearrangement joins TRBV29-1 to TRBJ2-3, with TRBD1 identical over 7 bases. Losses at the gene ends were 7 bases for V and 0 bases for J; bases not matched to a gene: 7. Germline-derived CDR1 and CDR2 are SQVTM and ANQGSEA. The CDR3 length is 14 residues. CDR3 bases: TGCAGCGGTGACAGGGCCCCAAGCACAGATACGCAGTATTTT. Its protein product is CSGDRAPSTDTQYF.

The chain recombines TRBV10-3 with TRBJ2-1, with D perhaps matching TRBD1 (6 bases). The CDR3 is 15 residues long. The germline CDR1 and CDR2 sequences are ENHRY and SYGVKD. The V gene lost 3 bases and the J gene lost 2 bases, with 11 bases spanning the gap. CDR3: CAISDQGTAYNEQFF. In nucleotides, the CDR3 is TGTGCCATCAGTGATCAGGGGACGGCCTACAATGAGCAGTTCTTC.

The chain has TRBV28 and TRBJ2-7; D not resolved. This CDR3 comprises 12 residues. Trimming stripped 5 bases from V and 3 bases from J, with 8 bases between. From germline, CDR1 is MDHEN and CDR2 SYDVKM. Written as DNA, the CDR3 is TGTGCCAGCAGTCGGGTCTTCTACGAGCAGTACTTC. This translates into CASSRVFYEQYF.

As concerns this clone: In the same sample, other DNA sequences code for this CDR3. The V and J genes are TRBV29-1 and TRBJ1-5, with D unresolved. The germline gives CDR1 SQVTM, CDR2 ANQGSEA. Trimming shortened V by 5 bases and J by 0 bases, and 8 bases separated the two germline ends. The length of the CDR3 is 13 residues. CDR3 DNA sequence: TGCAGCGTTTCGCAGGCTAGCAATCAGCCCCAGCATTTT. Translated: CSVSQASNQPQHF.

The V call is TRBV20-1, the J call TRBJ2-3; the D is unclear. The CDR3 extends over 10 amino acids. Per the germline V gene, CDR1 is DFQATT and CDR2 is SNEGSKA (reference sequence). The CDR3 coding sequence is TGCAGCCCAAGCACAGATACGCAGTATTTT. Its protein product is CSPSTDTQYF.

The rearrangement uses TRBV30 and TRBJ2-7; 8 positions match TRBD1. This CDR3 is 12 amino acids long. CDR1 and CDR2 (germline): GTSNPN, SVGIG (reference sequence). Unmatched junction bases numbered 3, after V lost 7 bases and J lost 1 base. CDR3 in DNA: TGTGCCTTGGGACAGGAGTCCTACGAGCAGTACTTC. This codes for CALGQESYEQYF.

This rearrangement joins TRBV6-1 to TRBJ1-3, with unresolved D. V lost 5 bases and J lost 2, with 10 bases in between. CDR1 is MNHNS, CDR2 SASEGT, per germline. The CDR3 has 14 amino acids. CDR3 loop: CASSRTDPGNTIYF. CDR3 sequence (DNA): TGTGCCAGCAGTAGAACAGACCCTGGAAACACCATATATTTT.

The chain links TRBV4-3 to TRBJ2-3, with 10 bases identical to TRBD2. Germline lookup yields CDR1 LGHNA and CDR2 YSLEER. After removal of 4 bases from V and 1 base from J, the junction contained 2 bases not matched to a gene. CDR3 length equals 15 residues. The chain's CDR3 is CASSRGTSGTDTQYF. The CDR3 region has the DNA TGCGCCAGCAGCCGGGGGACTAGCGGCACAGATACGCAGTATTTT.

This sequence joins TRBV4-2 and TRBJ2-3; TRBD2 matches 12 bases. The CDR3 contains 18 residues. Per germline, CDR1 LGHNA and CDR2 YNFKEQ. V was clipped by 1 base and J by 1 base; unmatched bases: 6. CDR3 in amino acids: CASSQVALAGGGTDTQYF. CDR3 nucleotides: TGTGCCAGCAGCCAAGTAGCCCTAGCGGGAGGGGGCACAGATACGCAGTATTTT.

The gene calls are TRBV29-1 and TRBJ2-1; TRBD2 agrees at 10 bases. This CDR3 is 16 amino acids long. V was clipped by 1 base and J by 5 bases; unmatched bases: 8. Looked up from germline, CDR1 is SQVTM and CDR2 is ANQGSEA. The CDR3 DNA reads TGCAGCGTTGAAGCGAGCGGGAGGGCCGGGAACAATGAGCAGTTCTTC. Translating it yields CSVEASGRAGNNEQFF.

CDR3: CASRDERDSPGDGELFF. The CDR3 coding sequence is TGTGCCAGCAGGGATGAGCGGGACTCCCCGGGGGACGGGGAGCTGTTTTTT. The genes are TRBV6-4 and TRBJ2-2; TRBD2 matches 7 bases. The V segment lost 6 bases and the J segment 7 bases; nucleotides outside the gene matches: 17. Germline values: CDR1 MRHNA, CDR2 SNTAGT. The CDR3 loop spans 17 amino acids.

This clone was recorded once. The chain couples TRBV27 to TRBJ2-5, with 8 bases identical to TRBD2. The CDR3 totals 16 residues. V shed 6 bases and J 4 bases; nucleotides not matched to a gene: 13. The germline V gene encodes CDR1 MNHEY and CDR2 SMNVEV (reference sequence). CDR3 DNA sequence: TGTGCCAGCAGATCGATGAGACTGGCGGGAGGAGAGACCCAGTACTTC. This translates into CASRSMRLAGGETQYF.

The rearrangement uses TRBV7-8 and TRBJ2-3; TRBD2 agrees at 10 bases. The CDR3 loop spans 17 amino acids. V lost 0 bases and J lost 4; bases outside the gene matches: 7. The germline gives CDR1 SGHVS, CDR2 FQNEAQ. CDR3 protein: CASSLAPSGRAADTQYF. Written as DNA, the CDR3 is TGTGCCAGCAGCTTAGCGCCCAGCGGGAGGGCCGCAGATACGCAGTATTTT.

The chain combines TRBV29-1 with TRBJ2-1; the D gene is possibly TRBD2 (6 bases). Germline values: CDR1 SQVTM, CDR2 ANQGSEA. This CDR3 comprises 14 residues. V was trimmed by 2 bases and J by 8 bases, leaving 16 bases between them. CDR3 amino acids: CSVELRDRVDEQFF. DNA for the CDR3: TGCAGCGTTGAATTGCGGGATAGAGTTGATGAGCAGTTCTTC.

CDR3 in DNA: TGCGCCAGCAGCCCACAACGAGGACAGGCTAAAAAACTGTTTTTT. Its protein product is CASSPQRGQAKKLFF. The chain has TRBV4-1 and TRBJ1-4, with 7 bases identical to TRBD1. Germline lookup yields CDR1 MGHRA and CDR2 YSYEKL. The length of the CDR3 is 15 residues. The V segment lost 4 bases and the J segment 9 bases; nucleotides outside the gene matches: 11.

The V call is TRBV30, the J call TRBJ2-3, with D perhaps TRBD1 (6 bases). The CDR3 spans 14 residues. V was shortened by 5 bases and J by 6 bases, with 18 bases between the two germline ends. CDR1 and CDR2 (germline): GTSNPN, SVGIG (reference sequence). CDR3 loop: CAWSTTGTWDTQYF. In DNA form, the CDR3 reads TGTGCCTGGTCCACAACCGGGACATGGGATACGCAGTATTTT.

The chain uses TRBV28 and TRBJ1-1, with D tentatively TRBD1 (5 bases). Trimming took off 6 bases at V and 3 bases at J, with 14 bases between the two ends. This CDR3 is 14 amino acids long. Germline CDR1 MDHEN, CDR2 SYDVKM. As DNA, the CDR3 is TGTGCCAGCAGGCAGGGAAATAAACACACTGAAGCTTTCTTT. Translating gives CASRQGNKHTEAFF.

This clone was seen just once. The chain carries TRBV9 and TRBJ2-1; TRBD1 might be the D (6 bases). The CDR3 runs 13 residues. V was pared by 6 bases and J by 9 bases, with 16 bases between. Germline V CDR1 and CDR2: SGDLS, YYNGEE. CDR3 loop: CASTRGISFEQFF. The CDR3 DNA sequence: TGTGCCAGCACCAGGGGCATTAGCTTTGAGCAGTTCTTC.